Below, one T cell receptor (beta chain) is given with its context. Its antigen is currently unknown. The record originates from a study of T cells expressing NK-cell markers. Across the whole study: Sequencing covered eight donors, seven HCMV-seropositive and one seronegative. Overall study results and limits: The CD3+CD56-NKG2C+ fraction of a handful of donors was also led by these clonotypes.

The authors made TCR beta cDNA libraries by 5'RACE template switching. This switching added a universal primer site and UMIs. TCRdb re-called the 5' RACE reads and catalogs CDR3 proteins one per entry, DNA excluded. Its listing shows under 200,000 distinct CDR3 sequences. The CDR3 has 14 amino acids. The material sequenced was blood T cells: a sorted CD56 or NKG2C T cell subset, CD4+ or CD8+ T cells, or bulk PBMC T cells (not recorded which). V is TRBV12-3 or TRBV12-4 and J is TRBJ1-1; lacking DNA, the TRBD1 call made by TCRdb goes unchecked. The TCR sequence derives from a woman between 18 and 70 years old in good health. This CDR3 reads CASRLAGGRTEAFF.